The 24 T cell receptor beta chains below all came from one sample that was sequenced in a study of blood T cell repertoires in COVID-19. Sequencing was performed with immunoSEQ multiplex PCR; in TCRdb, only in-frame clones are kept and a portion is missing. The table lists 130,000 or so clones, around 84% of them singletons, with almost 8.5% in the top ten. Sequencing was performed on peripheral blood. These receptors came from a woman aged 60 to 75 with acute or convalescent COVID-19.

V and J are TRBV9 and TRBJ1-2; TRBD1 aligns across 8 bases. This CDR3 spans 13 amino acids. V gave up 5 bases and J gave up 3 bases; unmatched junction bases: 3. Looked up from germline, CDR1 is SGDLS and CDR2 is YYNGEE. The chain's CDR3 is CASSRQGYYGYTF. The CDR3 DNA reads TGTGCCAGCAGTCGACAGGGGTACTATGGCTACACCTTC. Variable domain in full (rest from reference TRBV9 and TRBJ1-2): DSGVTQTPKHLITATGQRVTLRCSPRSGDLSVYWYQQSLDQGLQFLIQYYNGEERAKGNILERFSAQQFPDLHSELNLSSLELGDSALYFCASSRQGYYGYTFGSGTRLTVV.

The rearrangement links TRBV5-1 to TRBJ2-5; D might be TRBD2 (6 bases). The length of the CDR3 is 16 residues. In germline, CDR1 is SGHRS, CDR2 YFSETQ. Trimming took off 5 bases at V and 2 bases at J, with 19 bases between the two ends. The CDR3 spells CASRGAGTPGQETQYF. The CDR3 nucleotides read TGCGCCAGCAGAGGGGCCGGGACTCCAGGGCAAGAGACCCAGTACTTC. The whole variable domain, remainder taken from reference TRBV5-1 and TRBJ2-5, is KAGVTQTPRYLIKTRGQQVTLSCSPISGHRSVSWYQQTPGQGLQFLFEYFSETQRNKGNFPGRFSGRQFSNSRSEMNVSTLELGDSALYLCASRGAGTPGQETQYFGPGTRLLVL.

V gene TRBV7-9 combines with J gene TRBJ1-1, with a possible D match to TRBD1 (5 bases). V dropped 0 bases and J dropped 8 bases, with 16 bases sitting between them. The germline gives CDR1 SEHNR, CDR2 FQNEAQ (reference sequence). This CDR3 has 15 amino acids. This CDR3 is CASSLAAGAVQEAFF. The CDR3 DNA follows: TGTGCCAGCAGCTTAGCCGCTGGGGCCGTCCAGGAAGCTTTCTTT.

The CDR3 protein is CSVAGRGEGNEQYF. CDR3 sequence (DNA): TGCAGCGTAGCCGGGAGGGGAGAGGGAAACGAGCAGTACTTC. This chain connects TRBV29-1 to TRBJ2-7; 8 bases match TRBD2. The CDR3 is 14 amino acids. The germline V gene encodes CDR1 SQVTM and CDR2 ANQGSEA. Trimming took 6 bases from V and 5 from J; bases not matched to a gene: 12.

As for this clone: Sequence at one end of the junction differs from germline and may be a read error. The CDR3 DNA sequence: TGTGCTAGCAGCCCCGGAGGCGGATACGAGCAGTACTTC. As protein: CASSPGGGYEQYF. The chain combines TRBV7-7 with TRBJ2-7; TRBD2 is a possible D gene (5 bases). The germline V gene encodes CDR1 SSHAT and CDR2 FNYEAQ (reference sequence). The CDR3 is made up of 13 amino acids.

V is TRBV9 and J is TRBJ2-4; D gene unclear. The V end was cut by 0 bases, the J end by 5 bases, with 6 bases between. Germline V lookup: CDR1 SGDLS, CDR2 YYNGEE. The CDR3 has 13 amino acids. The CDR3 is CASSVGLQNIQYF. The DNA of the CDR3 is TGTGCCAGCAGCGTAGGTCTCCAAAACATTCAGTACTTC. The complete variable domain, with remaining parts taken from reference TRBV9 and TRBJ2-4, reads DSGVTQTPKHLITATGQRVTLRCSPRSGDLSVYWYQQSLDQGLQFLIQYYNGEERAKGNILERFSAQQFPDLHSELNLSSLELGDSALYFCASSVGLQNIQYFGAGTRLSVL.

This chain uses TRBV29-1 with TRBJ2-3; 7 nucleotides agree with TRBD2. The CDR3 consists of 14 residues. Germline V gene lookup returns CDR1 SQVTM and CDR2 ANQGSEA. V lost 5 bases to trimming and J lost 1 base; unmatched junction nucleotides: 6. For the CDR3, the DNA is TGCAGCGTTCGGAACCGGGGGGGCACAGATACGCAGTATTTT. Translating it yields CSVRNRGGTDTQYF.

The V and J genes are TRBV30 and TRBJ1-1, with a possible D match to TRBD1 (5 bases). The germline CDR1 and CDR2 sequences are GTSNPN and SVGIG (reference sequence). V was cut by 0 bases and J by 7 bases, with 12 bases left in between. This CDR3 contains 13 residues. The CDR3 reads CAWSVQAWGEAFF. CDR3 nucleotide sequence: TGTGCCTGGAGTGTACAGGCCTGGGGTGAAGCTTTCTTT.

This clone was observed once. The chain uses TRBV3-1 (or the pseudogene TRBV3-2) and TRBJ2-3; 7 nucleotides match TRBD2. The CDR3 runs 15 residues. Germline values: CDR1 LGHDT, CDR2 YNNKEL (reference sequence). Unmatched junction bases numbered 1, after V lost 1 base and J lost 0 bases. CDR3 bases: TGTGCCAGCAGCCAAGGACTAGCTAGCACAGATACGCAGTATTTT. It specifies CASSQGLASTDTQYF.

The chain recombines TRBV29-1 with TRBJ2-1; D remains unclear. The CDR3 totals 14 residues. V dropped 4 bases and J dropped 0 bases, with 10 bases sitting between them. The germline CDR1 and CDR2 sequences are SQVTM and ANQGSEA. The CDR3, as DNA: TGCAGCGTTGTCGACAAGAGCTCCTACAATGAGCAGTTCTTC. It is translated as CSVVDKSSYNEQFF.

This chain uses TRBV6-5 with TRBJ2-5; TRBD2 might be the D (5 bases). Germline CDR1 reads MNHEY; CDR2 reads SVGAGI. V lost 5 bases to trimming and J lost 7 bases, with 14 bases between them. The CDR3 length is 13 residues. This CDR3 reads CASSLRRDTTQYF. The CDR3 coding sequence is TGTGCCAGCAGTCTTCGCCGGGATACGACCCAGTACTTC.

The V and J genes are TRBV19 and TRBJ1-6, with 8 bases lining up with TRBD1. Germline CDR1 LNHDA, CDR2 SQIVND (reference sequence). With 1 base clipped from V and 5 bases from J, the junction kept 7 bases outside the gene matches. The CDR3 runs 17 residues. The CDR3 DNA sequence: TGTGCCAGTAGTATAGTCGGTCAGGGGGCGAATAATTCACCCCTCCACTTT. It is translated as CASSIVGQGANNSPLHF.

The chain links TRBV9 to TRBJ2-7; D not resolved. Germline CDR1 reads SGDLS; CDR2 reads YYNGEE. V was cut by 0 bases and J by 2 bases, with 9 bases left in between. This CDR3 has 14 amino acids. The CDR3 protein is CASSVDSGPYEQYF. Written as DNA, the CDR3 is TGTGCCAGCAGCGTAGACTCAGGCCCCTACGAGCAGTACTTC.

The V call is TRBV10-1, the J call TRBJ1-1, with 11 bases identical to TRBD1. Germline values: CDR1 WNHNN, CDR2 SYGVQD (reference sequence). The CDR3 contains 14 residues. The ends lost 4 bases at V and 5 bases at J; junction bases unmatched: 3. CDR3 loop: CASSVGTGGTEAFF. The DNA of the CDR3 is TGCGCCAGCAGTGTGGGGACAGGGGGGACTGAAGCTTTCTTT.

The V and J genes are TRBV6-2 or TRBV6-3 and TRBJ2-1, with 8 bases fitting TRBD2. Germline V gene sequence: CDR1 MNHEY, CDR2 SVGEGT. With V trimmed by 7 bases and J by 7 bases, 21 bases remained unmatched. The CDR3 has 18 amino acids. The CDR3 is CASTPPTGAGALGNEQFF. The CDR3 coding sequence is TGTGCCAGCACCCCACCTACCGGAGCGGGGGCCCTCGGTAATGAGCAGTTCTTC.

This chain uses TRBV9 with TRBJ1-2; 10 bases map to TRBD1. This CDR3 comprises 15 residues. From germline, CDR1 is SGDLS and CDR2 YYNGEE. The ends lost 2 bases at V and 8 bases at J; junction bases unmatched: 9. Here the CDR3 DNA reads TGTGCCAGCAGCGTTGCCGGGACAGGGGTGGGCGGCTACACCTTC. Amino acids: CASSVAGTGVGGYTF. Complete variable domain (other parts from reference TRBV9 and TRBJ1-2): DSGVTQTPKHLITATGQRVTLRCSPRSGDLSVYWYQQSLDQGLQFLIQYYNGEERAKGNILERFSAQQFPDLHSELNLSSLELGDSALYFCASSVAGTGVGGYTFGSGTRLTVV.

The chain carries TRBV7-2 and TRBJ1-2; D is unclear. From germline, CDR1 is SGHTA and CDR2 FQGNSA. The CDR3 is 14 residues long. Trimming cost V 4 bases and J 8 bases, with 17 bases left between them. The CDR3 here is CASSSRPPVEGYTF. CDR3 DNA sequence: TGTGCCAGCAGCTCCCGCCCCCCGGTGGAGGGCTACACCTTC.

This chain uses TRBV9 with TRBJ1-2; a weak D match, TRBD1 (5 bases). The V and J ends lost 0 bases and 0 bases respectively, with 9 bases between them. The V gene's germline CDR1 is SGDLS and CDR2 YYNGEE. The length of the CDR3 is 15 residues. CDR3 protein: CASSVGGDTNYGYTF. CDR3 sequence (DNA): TGTGCCAGCAGCGTAGGGGGGGATACTAACTATGGCTACACCTTC. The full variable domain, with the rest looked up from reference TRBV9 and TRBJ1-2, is DSGVTQTPKHLITATGQRVTLRCSPRSGDLSVYWYQQSLDQGLQFLIQYYNGEERAKGNILERFSAQQFPDLHSELNLSSLELGDSALYFCASSVGGDTNYGYTFGSGTRLTVV.

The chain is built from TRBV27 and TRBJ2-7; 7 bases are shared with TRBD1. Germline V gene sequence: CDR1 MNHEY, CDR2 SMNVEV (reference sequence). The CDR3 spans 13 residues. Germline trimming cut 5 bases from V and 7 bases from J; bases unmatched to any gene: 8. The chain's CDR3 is CASSDRGLREQYF. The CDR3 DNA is TGTGCCAGCAGTGATAGGGGGCTGAGGGAGCAGTACTTC.

CDR3 residues: CASSYSVQNYNSPLHF. Here the CDR3 DNA reads TGTGCCAGCAGTTACTCGGTGCAGAATTATAATTCACCCCTCCACTTT. The chain recombines TRBV6-5 with TRBJ1-6; D uncertain. Germline V gives CDR1 MNHEY, CDR2 SVGAGI. This CDR3 is 16 amino acids long. V lost 0 bases and J 4 bases, leaving 10 bases between the germline ends.

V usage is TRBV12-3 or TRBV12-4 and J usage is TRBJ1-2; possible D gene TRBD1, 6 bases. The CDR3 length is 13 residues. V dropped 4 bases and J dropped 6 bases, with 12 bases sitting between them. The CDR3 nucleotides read TGTGCCAGCAGTTATCGGGACATAAATGGCTACACCTTC. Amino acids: CASSYRDINGYTF.

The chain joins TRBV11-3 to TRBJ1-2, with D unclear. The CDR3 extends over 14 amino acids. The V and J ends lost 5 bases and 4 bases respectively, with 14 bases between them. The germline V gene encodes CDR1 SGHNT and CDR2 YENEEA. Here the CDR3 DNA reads TGTGCCAGCAGCCAAGGCGGAAGTTTCTATGGCTACACCTTC. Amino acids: CASSQGGSFYGYTF. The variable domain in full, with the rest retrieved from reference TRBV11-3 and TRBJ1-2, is EAGVVQSPRYKIIEKKQPVAFWCNPISGHNTLYWYLQNLGQGPELLIRYENEEAVDDSQLPKDRFSAERLKGVDSTLKIQPAELGDSAVYLCASSQGGSFYGYTFGSGTRLTVV.

CDR3 in DNA: TGTGCCAGTAGCCCCGGGACAGCTGTATTCTATGGCTACACCTTC. Translation: CASSPGTAVFYGYTF. The chain recombines TRBV19 with TRBJ1-2, with 7 bases that match TRBD1. The CDR3 sequence is 15 residues long. CDR1 is LNHDA, CDR2 SQIVND, per germline (reference sequence). V was pared by 6 bases and J by 4 bases, with 11 bases of the junction left unmatched.

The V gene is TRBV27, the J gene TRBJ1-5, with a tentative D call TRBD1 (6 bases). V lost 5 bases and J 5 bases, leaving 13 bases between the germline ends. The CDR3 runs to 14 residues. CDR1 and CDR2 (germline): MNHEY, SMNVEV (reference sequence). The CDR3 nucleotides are TGTGCCAGCAGTCTGACAGGAGGCGATCAGCCCCAGCATTTT. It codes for CASSLTGGDQPQHF.